These 29 T cell receptor beta chains share one sample of origin, sequenced in a study of cytomegalovirus exposure and HLA in healthy donors. The PCR employed 60 Vbeta primers together with 13 Jbeta primers. Only in-frame clones appear in the TCRdb table, and some are missing; sequencing was by immunoSEQ multiplex PCR. The repertoire holds 50,000 or so clones, with approximately 85% as singletons. The sample taken for sequencing was PBMCs. The receptors were gathered from a boy aged 5-17 years in good health and CMV-seropositive.

The J gene is TRBJ2-1, the V gene TRBV4-1, with a weak D call TRBD1 (5 bases). The germline V gene has CDR1 MGHRA and CDR2 YSYEKL. Trimming took off 0 bases at V and 15 bases at J, with 15 bases between the two ends. The CDR3 has 13 residues. In DNA form, the CDR3 reads TGCGCCAGCAGCCAAGATGGGTTCAAGGGGCGGTTCTTC. Its protein product is CASSQDGFKGRFF.

The rearrangement links TRBV5-6 to TRBJ1-3, with D hard to call. This CDR3 comprises 14 residues. The V gene's germline CDR1 is SGHDT and CDR2 YYEEEE. V dropped 4 bases and J dropped 1 base, with 9 bases sitting between them. CDR3 region: CASSPFQSGNTIYF. The CDR3 region has the DNA TGTGCCAGCAGCCCTTTTCAGTCTGGAAACACCATATATTTT.

For the CDR3, the DNA is TGTGCCAGCCGGACGGGAAATCAGCCCCAGCATTTT. It is translated as CASRTGNQPQHF. The genes are TRBV27 and TRBJ1-5; D ambiguous. The CDR3 loop spans 12 amino acids. V shed 8 bases and J shed 4 bases, with 9 bases lying between them. CDR1 is MNHEY, CDR2 SMNVEV, per germline (reference sequence).

The chain couples TRBV6-4 to TRBJ2-3, with TRBD2 matching over 11 bases. Germline V gene sequence: CDR1 MRHNA, CDR2 SNTAGT. This CDR3 has 14 amino acids. V was clipped by 4 bases and J by 5 bases; unmatched bases: 2. The DNA for the CDR3 is TGTGCCAGCAGTGTTAGCGGGGGGGAAGATACGCAGTATTTT. Protein product: CASSVSGGEDTQYF.

The chain is built from TRBV7-6 and TRBJ2-5, with 8 bases matching TRBD1. This CDR3 spans 13 amino acids. Germline V CDR1 and CDR2: SGHVS, FNYEAQ. J lost 2 bases, V lost 4 bases, and 0 bases had no gene match. CDR3 nucleotide sequence: TGTGCCAGCAGCTGGACAGGGCAAGAGACCCAGTACTTC. It specifies CASSWTGQETQYF.

The chain has TRBV14 and TRBJ2-7; the D gene is possibly TRBD1 (6 bases). CDR3 length: 14 amino acids. Germline loops: CDR1 SGHDN, CDR2 FVKESK. The V end lost 1 base, the J end lost 2 bases, and 9 bases lay between the germline ends. CDR3 amino acids: CASSQGDTTYEQYF. CDR3 sequence (DNA): TGTGCCAGCAGCCAAGGGGACACGACCTACGAGCAGTACTTC.

The chain employs TRBV9 and TRBJ1-4; D is uncertain. The germline gives CDR1 SGDLS, CDR2 YYNGEE. Trimming cost V 0 bases and J 4 bases, with 13 bases left between them. The CDR3 length is 16 residues. The CDR3 nucleotides read TGTGCCAGCAGCGTAGGGGCTGGGAGCAGTAATGAAAAACTGTTTTTT. The encoded protein is CASSVGAGSSNEKLFF.

For this clone: The germline gene is not matched at one end of the junction; a read error may be the cause. The CDR3 is CASSVGSTGANFIF. CDR3 sequence (DNA): TGTGCCAGCAGCGTCGGTTCGACAGGGGCGAACTTCATCTTC. The chain joins TRBV5-6 to TRBJ1-2; 8 bases match TRBD1. Germline V gene data show CDR1 as SGHDT and CDR2 as YYEEEE. This CDR3 is 14 amino acids long.

V and J are TRBV28 and TRBJ2-3; a weak D match, TRBD2 (6 bases). V dropped 3 bases and J dropped 11 bases, with 9 bases sitting between them. This CDR3 comprises 11 residues. Germline V gene sequence: CDR1 MDHEN, CDR2 SYDVKM. In DNA, the CDR3 is TGTGCCAGCAGTTTTGCGGGGCAGCAGTATTTT. Translating gives CASSFAGQQYF.

The rearrangement links TRBV27 to TRBJ1-2, with 8 bases fitting TRBD1. Losses at the gene ends were 8 bases for V and 7 bases for J; bases not matched to a gene: 12. The CDR3 has 14 residues. In germline, CDR1 is MNHEY, CDR2 SMNVEV (reference sequence). CDR3 nucleotide sequence: TGTGCCAGCGGCCCGACAGGGGCGGATGGTGGCTACACCTTC. Translating it yields CASGPTGADGGYTF.

The chain employs TRBV27 and TRBJ1-1; D may be TRBD1 (5 bases). Germline CDR1 and CDR2: MNHEY and SMNVEV (reference sequence). V was shortened by 5 bases and J by 5 bases, with 18 bases between the two germline ends. The CDR3 loop spans 15 amino acids. The CDR3 DNA reads TGTGCCAGCAGTGCTCTTAGGGAGGGGAGGACTGAAGCTTTCTTT. Protein sequence: CASSALREGRTEAFF.

This chain links TRBV7-9 with TRBJ2-7, with a possible D match to TRBD1 (6 bases). Per germline, CDR1 SEHNR and CDR2 FQNEAQ (reference sequence). CDR3 length equals 14 residues. V lost 3 bases, J lost 6 bases, and 15 bases lay in between. The chain's CDR3 is CASSLAGAEREQYF. For the CDR3, the DNA is TGTGCCAGCAGCTTGGCAGGGGCCGAGCGCGAGCAGTACTTC. Full variable domain (rest looked up from reference TRBV7-9 and TRBJ2-7): DTGVSQNPRHKITKRGQNVTFRCDPISEHNRLYWYRQTLGQGPEFLTYFQNEAQLEKSRLLSDRFSAERPKGSFSTLEIQRTEQGDSAMYLCASSLAGAEREQYFGPGTRLTVT.

The gene calls are TRBV12-5 and TRBJ2-1; TRBD1 agrees at 9 bases. This CDR3 spans 15 amino acids. V gave up 3 bases and J gave up 7 bases; unmatched junction bases: 7. Germline V gene lookup returns CDR1 LGHNT and CDR2 FRNRAP. CDR3 sequence (DNA): TGTGCTAGTGGTTTCCGACAGGGGGTTGTGAATGAGCAGTTCTTC. Protein: CASGFRQGVVNEQFF.

This sequence joins TRBV5-6 and TRBJ1-6; D unresolved. The CDR3 extends over 12 amino acids. CDR1 SGHDT and CDR2 YYEEEE come from the germline V gene. Deletions cut 1 base from V and 8 bases from J, with 4 bases between. The CDR3 is CASSLPDSPLHF. DNA of the CDR3: TGTGCCAGCAGCTTGCCTGATTCACCCCTCCACTTT.

V gene TRBV7-8 combines with J gene TRBJ2-7; 8 bases agree with TRBD1. This CDR3 is built from 15 residues. In germline, CDR1 is SGHVS, CDR2 FQNEAQ. J lost 3 bases, V lost 1 base, and 5 bases had no gene match. This CDR3 reads CASSLGTGYGYEQYF. CDR3 sequence (DNA): TGTGCCAGCAGCTTAGGGACAGGGTATGGCTACGAGCAGTACTTC.

The chain combines TRBV7-3 with TRBJ2-1, with 9 nucleotides matching TRBD2. Germline-derived CDR1 and CDR2 are SGHTA and FQGTGA. The CDR3 has 14 residues. The trim removed 2 bases at V and 7 bases at J, leaving 3 bases unmatched. The CDR3 nucleotides read TGTGCCAGCAGCTTAGCGGGGGGGATGAATGAGCAGTTCTTC. It translates to CASSLAGGMNEQFF.

J is TRBJ1-1 and V is TRBV27, with 10 bases matching TRBD1. Per germline, CDR1 MNHEY and CDR2 SMNVEV (reference sequence). Trimming took 5 bases from V and 4 from J; bases not matched to a gene: 10. The CDR3 consists of 16 residues. In DNA form, the CDR3 reads TGTGCCAGCAGTCAACCCGGGACAGGGGCCCGCACTGAAGCTTTCTTT. Translated: CASSQPGTGARTEAFF.

A single count supports this clone. The chain is built from TRBV6-5 and TRBJ2-1, with a weak D call TRBD2 (6 bases). Germline V gives CDR1 MNHEY, CDR2 SVGAGI. There are 15 residues in the CDR3. The V and J ends lost 6 bases and 5 bases respectively, with 17 bases between them. CDR3 sequence reads: CASRPRLDFHNEQFF. In DNA form, the CDR3 reads TGTGCCAGCAGACCCCGACTAGATTTCCACAATGAGCAGTTCTTC.

The V and J genes are TRBV7-6 and TRBJ2-7; the D gene is possibly TRBD1 (6 bases). Germline V gene data show CDR1 as SGHVS and CDR2 as FNYEAQ. The CDR3 runs to 11 residues. Deletions cut 7 bases from V and 6 bases from J, with 10 bases between. The CDR3 DNA reads as TGTGCCAGCACCGTGGGGGCCGAGCAGTACTTC. It encodes CASTVGAEQYF.

The chain has TRBV6-1 and TRBJ2-5, with D maybe TRBD2 (5 bases). With 0 bases removed from V and 1 base from J, the gap between germline ends came to 9 bases. The CDR3 is 15 residues long. Germline CDR1 and CDR2: MNHNS and SASEGT. The CDR3 DNA reads as TGTGCCAGCAGTGAAGCAGCGGAAAGCCAAGAGACCCAGTACTTC. Translation: CASSEAAESQETQYF.

This chain links TRBV9 with TRBJ2-1; D gene ambiguous. The CDR3 is made up of 17 amino acids. CDR1 is SGDLS, CDR2 YYNGEE, per germline. V lost 0 bases, J lost 9 bases, and 22 bases lay in between. CDR3 sequence reads: CASSVAGIPYIGGEQFF. CDR3 sequence (DNA): TGTGCCAGCAGCGTAGCTGGAATACCCTATATCGGCGGTGAGCAGTTCTTC. The whole variable domain, remainder taken from reference TRBV9 and TRBJ2-1, is DSGVTQTPKHLITATGQRVTLRCSPRSGDLSVYWYQQSLDQGLQFLIQYYNGEERAKGNILERFSAQQFPDLHSELNLSSLELGDSALYFCASSVAGIPYIGGEQFFGPGTRLTVL.

The chain combines TRBV6-5 with TRBJ1-6; possibly TRBD1 for D (5 bases). Germline-derived CDR1 and CDR2 are MNHEY and SVGAGI. Between the trimmed V and J ends, which lost 10 bases and 7 bases, there was a span of 11 bases. The CDR3 spans 12 residues. Here the CDR3 DNA reads TGTGCCACCAGGGTGGGCAATTCACCCCTCCACTTT. The encoded protein is CATRVGNSPLHF.

The V and J genes are TRBV11-2 and TRBJ2-3, with TRBD1 identical over 7 bases. J gave up 4 bases and V 6 bases, and 16 bases lay outside the gene matches. The CDR3 is 17 residues long. Germline-derived CDR1 and CDR2 are SGHAT and FQNNGV. CDR3 in DNA: TGTGCCAGCAGTCTGAATCCTGCAGGGGGAAAGGCAGATACGCAGTATTTT. This codes for CASSLNPAGGKADTQYF.

This clone was counted a single time. The chain joins TRBV9 to TRBJ2-3, with 7 nucleotides matching TRBD2. This CDR3 has 16 residues. V lost 1 base, J lost 2 bases, and 7 bases stayed unmatched. The germline CDR1 and CDR2 sequences are SGDLS and YYNGEE. CDR3 sequence (DNA): TGTGCCAGCAGCGTAAGAGCGGGACTCCACACAGATACGCAGTATTTT. Translated, it gives CASSVRAGLHTDTQYF.

The V and J genes are TRBV9 and TRBJ1-6, with unresolved D. The CDR3 spans 12 residues. Trimming stripped 5 bases from V and 5 bases from J, with 5 bases between. The V gene's germline CDR1 is SGDLS and CDR2 YYNGEE. CDR3 region: CASRRDNSPLHF. The CDR3 DNA reads as TGTGCCAGCAGGAGGGATAATTCACCCCTCCACTTT.

This clone appeared once. This rearrangement joins TRBV4-1 to TRBJ2-3; the match to TRBD1 covers 7 bases. Trimming removed 0 bases from V and 2 bases from J; junction bases left unmatched: 8. The CDR3 length is 17 residues. Germline V gene sequence: CDR1 MGHRA, CDR2 YSYEKL. CDR3 amino acids: CASSQEPTGQYTDTQYF. DNA of the CDR3: TGCGCCAGCAGCCAAGAGCCGACAGGGCAATACACAGATACGCAGTATTTT.

The chain employs TRBV4-1 and TRBJ2-4; 7 nucleotides line up with TRBD1. The CDR3 spans 14 residues. Germline V gene data show CDR1 as MGHRA and CDR2 as YSYEKL. J lost 9 bases, V lost 1 base, and 6 bases had no gene match. CDR3 residues: CASSQGQGDPIQYF. For the CDR3, the DNA is TGCGCCAGCAGCCAAGGACAGGGCGATCCCATTCAGTACTTC.

This clone occurred once. V is TRBV5-6 and J is TRBJ2-5; TRBD2 matches 8 bases. In germline, CDR1 is SGHDT, CDR2 YYEEEE. The CDR3 covers 14 residues. Trimming at V came to 5 bases and at J to 3 bases, leaving 6 bases not matched to a gene. In DNA, the CDR3 is TGTGCCAGCAGGGGCGGGGGGCTCGAAGAGACCCAGTACTTC. It encodes CASRGGGLEETQYF.

The CDR3 protein is CASSVATDREAFF. In DNA, the CDR3 is TGTGCCAGCAGCGTAGCCACAGATCGTGAAGCTTTCTTT. The rearrangement joins TRBV9 to TRBJ1-1, with unresolved D. Germline V gives CDR1 SGDLS, CDR2 YYNGEE. The CDR3 has 13 amino acids. The germline V and J ends were trimmed by 0 bases and 7 bases, with 10 bases remaining between them.